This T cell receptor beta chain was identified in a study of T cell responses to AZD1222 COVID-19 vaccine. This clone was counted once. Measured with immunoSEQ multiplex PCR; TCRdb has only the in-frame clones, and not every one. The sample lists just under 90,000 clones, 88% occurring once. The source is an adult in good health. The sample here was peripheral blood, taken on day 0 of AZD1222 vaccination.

CDR3 DNA: TGTGCCAGCAGCCAAAGGGACGAAAAACTGTTTTTT. This translates into CASSQRDEKLFF. The chain couples TRBV7-9 to TRBJ1-4, with D tentatively TRBD1 (5 bases). Germline V gives CDR1 SEHNR, CDR2 FQNEAQ (reference sequence). The V end was cut by 5 bases, the J end by 8 bases, with 9 bases between. The CDR3 extends over 12 amino acids.